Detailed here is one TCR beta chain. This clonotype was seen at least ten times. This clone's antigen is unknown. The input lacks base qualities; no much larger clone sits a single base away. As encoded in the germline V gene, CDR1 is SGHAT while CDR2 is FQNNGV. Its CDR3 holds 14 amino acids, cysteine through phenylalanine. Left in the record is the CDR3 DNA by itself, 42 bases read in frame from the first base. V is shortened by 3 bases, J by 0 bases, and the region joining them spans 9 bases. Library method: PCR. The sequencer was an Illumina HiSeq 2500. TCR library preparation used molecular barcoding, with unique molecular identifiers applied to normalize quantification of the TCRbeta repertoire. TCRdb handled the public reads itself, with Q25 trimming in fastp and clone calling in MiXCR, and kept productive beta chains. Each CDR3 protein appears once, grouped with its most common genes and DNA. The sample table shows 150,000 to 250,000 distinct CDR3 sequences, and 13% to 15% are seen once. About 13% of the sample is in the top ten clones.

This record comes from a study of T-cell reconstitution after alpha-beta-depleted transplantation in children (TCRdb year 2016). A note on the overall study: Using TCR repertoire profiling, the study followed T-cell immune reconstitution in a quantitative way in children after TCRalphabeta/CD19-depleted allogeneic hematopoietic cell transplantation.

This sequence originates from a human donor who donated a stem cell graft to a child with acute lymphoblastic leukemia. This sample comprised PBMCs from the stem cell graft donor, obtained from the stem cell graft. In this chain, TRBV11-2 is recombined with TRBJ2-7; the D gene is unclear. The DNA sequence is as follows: TGTGCCAGCAGCTTTGCTGAGAGCTCCTACGAGCAGTACTTC. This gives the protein CASSFAESSYEQYF.